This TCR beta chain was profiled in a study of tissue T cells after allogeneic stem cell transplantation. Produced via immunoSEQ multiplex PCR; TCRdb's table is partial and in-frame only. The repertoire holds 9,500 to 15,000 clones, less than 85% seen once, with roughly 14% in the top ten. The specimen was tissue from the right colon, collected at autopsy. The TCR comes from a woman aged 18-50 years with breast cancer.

The CDR3 region is CASTRAEEQFF. DNA of the CDR3: TGCGCCAGTACCCGTGCGGAGGAGCAGTTCTTC. The J gene is TRBJ2-1, the V gene TRBV10-2; D ambiguous. V was pared by 9 bases and J by 10 bases, with 13 bases between. This CDR3 is built from 11 residues. CDR1 is WSHSY and CDR2 is SAAADI in the germline V gene.